This T cell receptor (beta chain) appears in the sequencing data of a study of vaccination and CD4 T cells after COVID-19. Study-wide context: With a range of 35 to 161, the median interval from diagnosis to drawing post-COVID samples was about 100 days. Cells were stimulated with overlapping spike peptide pools from SARS-CoV-2, HCoV-NL63, HCoV-OC43 and HCoV-229E.

Regarding the study as a whole: In convalescent patients, 304 of 307 vaccine-specific clones were mono-reactive for SARS-CoV-2 spike.

Treatment indicated: roughly nine-day PBMC culture with coronavirus spike peptide pools or control peptides (ViraFEST assay). The Oncomine TCR Beta short-read assay was applied to DNA of cultured CD4+ T cells. Investigators isolated genomic DNA from cultured CD4+ T cells. TCRdb re-called the PCR reads through MiXCR, storing one row per CDR3 protein. The sample has about 13,000 distinct CDR3 sequences; 40% to 55% are singletons. With respect to this clonotype: Its antigen is still unknown.

The starting material was CD4+ T cells from blood, cultured in vitro, obtained before SARS-CoV-2 vaccination. The clonotype comes from a human donor who had recovered from COVID-19.

The chain's CDR3 is CASSSHTGGTGELFF. In DNA, the CDR3 is TGTGCCAGCAGCTCCCATACAGGGGGAACCGGGGAGCTGTTTTTT. V gene TRBV7-2 combines with J gene TRBJ2-2; 8 bases align to TRBD1. The CDR3 spans 15 residues. V shed 4 bases, J shed 5 bases, and the junction held 6 bases outside the gene matches. The germline V gene has CDR1 SGHTA and CDR2 FQGNSA.